This TCR beta chain is drawn from a study of metastatic and nonmetastatic thyroid tumors. Study-wide background: Repertoires from blood and tumor or nodule tissue of malignant and benign thyroid patients were compared.

Original handling: Clinicopathological groups differed in CDR3, with these differences serving to build a distant-metastasis classifier for papillary thyroid cancer. TCRdb reanalyzed the PCR reads via MiXCR. What appears here as the V and J calls and clone size reflects TCRdb's work, not the paper's. The sample lists 30,000 to 35,000 clones; 14% to 15% were seen once. Regarding the study as a whole: Compared with benign nodules, malignant thyroid tumors were reported to have significantly higher TCR beta diversity in both blood and tumor.

Among the patients, none had received any treatment before thyroid surgery. In germline, CDR1 is LNHDA, CDR2 SQIVND (reference sequence). The V and J ends lost 6 bases and 6 bases, in that order; junction bases with no gene match: 7. This CDR3 is 14 amino acids long. This clone has at least ten counts. Its antigen remains unidentified. The receptor's source is a male donor with papillary thyroid cancer or a benign thyroid nodule (not recorded which). Some clones in this sample may be carry-over from other donors' samples. The sequencing sample was made of blood. V and J are TRBV19 and TRBJ1-5; 8 bases line up with TRBD1. The CDR3 reads CASRNTGGGQPQHF. CDR3 sequence (DNA): TGTGCCAGTAGGAATACAGGGGGAGGTCAGCCCCAGCATTTT.